This T cell receptor beta chain was found in a study of cytomegalovirus exposure and HLA in healthy donors. V shed 10 bases and J shed 1 base, with 16 bases lying between them. CDR3 length: 14 amino acids. The germline V gene has CDR1 LNHDA and CDR2 SQIVND (reference sequence). A multiplex PCR was run with 60 Vbeta primers and 13 Jbeta primers. Clones were read by immunoSEQ multiplex PCR, and TCRdb kept only the in-frame ones, dropping some. Among some 120,000 clones listed, approximately 77% were seen once. The rearrangement links TRBV19 to TRBJ2-5; maybe TRBD1 (5 bases). The sample consisted of PBMCs. The sequence was obtained from a man aged 18 to 29 in good health and CMV-seronegative. The CDR3 is CATQDTGVQETQYF. The CDR3 coding sequence is TGTGCCACTCAAGACACAGGAGTCCAAGAGACCCAGTACTTC.